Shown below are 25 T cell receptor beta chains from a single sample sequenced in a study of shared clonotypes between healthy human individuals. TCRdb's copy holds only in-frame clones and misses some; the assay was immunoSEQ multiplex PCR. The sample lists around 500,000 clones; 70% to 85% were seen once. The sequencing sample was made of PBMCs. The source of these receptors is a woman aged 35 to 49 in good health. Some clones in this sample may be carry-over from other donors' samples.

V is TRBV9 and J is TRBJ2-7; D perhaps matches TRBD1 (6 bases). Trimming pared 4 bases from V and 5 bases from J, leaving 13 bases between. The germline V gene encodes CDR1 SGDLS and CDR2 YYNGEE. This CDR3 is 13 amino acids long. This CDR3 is CASSPTGFHEQYF. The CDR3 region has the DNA TGTGCCAGCAGCCCCACAGGGTTCCACGAGCAGTACTTC.

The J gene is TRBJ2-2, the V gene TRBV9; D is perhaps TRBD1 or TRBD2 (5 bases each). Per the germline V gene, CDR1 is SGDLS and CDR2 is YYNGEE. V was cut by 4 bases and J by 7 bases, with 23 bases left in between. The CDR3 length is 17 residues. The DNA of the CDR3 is TGTGCCAGCAGCCCCCGGGGCCCCGGAGGCTCAATCGGGGAGCTGTTTTTT. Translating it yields CASSPRGPGGSIGELFF.

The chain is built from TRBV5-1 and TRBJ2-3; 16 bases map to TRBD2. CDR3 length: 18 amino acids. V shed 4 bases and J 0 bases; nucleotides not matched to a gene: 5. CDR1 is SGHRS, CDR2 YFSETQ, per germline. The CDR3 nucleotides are TGCGCCAGCAGCCCGGGACTAGCGGGGGGGTCTAGCACAGATACGCAGTATTTT. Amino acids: CASSPGLAGGSSTDTQYF.

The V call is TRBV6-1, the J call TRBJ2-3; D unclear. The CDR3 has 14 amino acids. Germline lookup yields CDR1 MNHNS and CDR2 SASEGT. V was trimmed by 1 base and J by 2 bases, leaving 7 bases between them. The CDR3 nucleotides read TGTGCCAGCAGTGAAGGGGAAATCACAGATACGCAGTATTTT. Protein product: CASSEGEITDTQYF.

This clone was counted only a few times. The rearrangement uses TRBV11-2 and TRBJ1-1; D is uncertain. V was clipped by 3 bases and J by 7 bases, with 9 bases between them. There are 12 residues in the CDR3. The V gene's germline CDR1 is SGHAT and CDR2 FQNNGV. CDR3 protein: CASSFLDGEAFF. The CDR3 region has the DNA TGTGCCAGCAGCTTCCTGGACGGTGAAGCTTTCTTT.

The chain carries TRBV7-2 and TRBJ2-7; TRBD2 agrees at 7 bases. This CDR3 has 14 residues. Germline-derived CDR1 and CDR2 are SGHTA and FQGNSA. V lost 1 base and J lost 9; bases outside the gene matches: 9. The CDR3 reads CASSLGGSGPLQYF. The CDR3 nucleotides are TGTGCCAGCAGCTTAGGCGGGAGTGGTCCGTTGCAGTACTTC.

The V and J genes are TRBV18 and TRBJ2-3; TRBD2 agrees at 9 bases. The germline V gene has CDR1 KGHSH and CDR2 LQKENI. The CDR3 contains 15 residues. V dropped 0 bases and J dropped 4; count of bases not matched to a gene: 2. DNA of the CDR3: TGTGCCAGCTCACCACCTAGCGGGAGAGCAGATACGCAGTATTTT. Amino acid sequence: CASSPPSGRADTQYF.

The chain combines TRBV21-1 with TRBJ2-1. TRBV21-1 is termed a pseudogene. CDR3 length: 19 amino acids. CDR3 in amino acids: CASSGSRAQRWASYNEQFF. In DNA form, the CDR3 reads TGTGCCAGCAGCGGGTCCCGGGCCCAAAGGTGGGCCTCCTACAATGAGCAGTTCTTC.

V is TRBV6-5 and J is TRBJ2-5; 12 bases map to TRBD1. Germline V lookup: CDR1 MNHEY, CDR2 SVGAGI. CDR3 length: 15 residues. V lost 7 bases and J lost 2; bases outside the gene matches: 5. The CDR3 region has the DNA TGTGCCAGCACCCGGGACAGGGGGCAGCAAGAGACCCAGTACTTC. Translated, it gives CASTRDRGQQETQYF.

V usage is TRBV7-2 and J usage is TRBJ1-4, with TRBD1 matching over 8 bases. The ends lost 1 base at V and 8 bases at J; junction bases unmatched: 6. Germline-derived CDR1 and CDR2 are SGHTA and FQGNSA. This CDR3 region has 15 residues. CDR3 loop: CASSLGDRWGEKLFF. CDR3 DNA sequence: TGTGCCAGCAGCTTAGGGGACAGGTGGGGGGAAAAACTGTTTTTT.

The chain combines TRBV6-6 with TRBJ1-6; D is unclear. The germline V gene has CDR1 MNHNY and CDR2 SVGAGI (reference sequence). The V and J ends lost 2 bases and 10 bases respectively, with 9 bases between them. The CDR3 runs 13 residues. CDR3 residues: CASSYGPLSPLHF. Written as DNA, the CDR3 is TGTGCCAGCAGTTACGGACCTCTGTCACCCCTCCACTTT.

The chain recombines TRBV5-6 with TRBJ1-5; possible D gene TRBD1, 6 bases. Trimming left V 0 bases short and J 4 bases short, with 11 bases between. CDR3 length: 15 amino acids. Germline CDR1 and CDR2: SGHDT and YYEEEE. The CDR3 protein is CASSLGGGRNQPQHF. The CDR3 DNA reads TGTGCCAGCAGCTTGGGTGGGGGCCGGAATCAGCCCCAGCATTTT.

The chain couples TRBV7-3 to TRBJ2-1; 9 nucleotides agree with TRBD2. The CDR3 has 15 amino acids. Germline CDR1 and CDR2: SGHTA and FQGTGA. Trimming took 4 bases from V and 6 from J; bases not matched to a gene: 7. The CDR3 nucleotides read TGTGCCAGCAGCTCCGGGGGCGGGAGGGCCAATGAGCAGTTCTTC. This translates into CASSSGGGRANEQFF.

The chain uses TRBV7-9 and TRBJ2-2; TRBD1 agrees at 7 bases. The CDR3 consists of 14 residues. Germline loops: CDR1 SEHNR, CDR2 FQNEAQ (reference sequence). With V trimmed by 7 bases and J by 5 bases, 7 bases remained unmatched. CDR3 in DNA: TGTGCCAGCACCGGGACAGTAAAGACCGGGGAGCTGTTTTTT. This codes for CASTGTVKTGELFF.

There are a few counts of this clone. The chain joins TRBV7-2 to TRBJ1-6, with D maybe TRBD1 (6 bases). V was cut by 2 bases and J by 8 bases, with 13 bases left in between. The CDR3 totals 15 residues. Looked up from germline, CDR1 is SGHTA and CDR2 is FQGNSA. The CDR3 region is CASSLQGLGYSPLHF. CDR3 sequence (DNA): TGTGCCAGCAGCTTACAGGGGTTGGGTTATTCACCCCTCCACTTT.

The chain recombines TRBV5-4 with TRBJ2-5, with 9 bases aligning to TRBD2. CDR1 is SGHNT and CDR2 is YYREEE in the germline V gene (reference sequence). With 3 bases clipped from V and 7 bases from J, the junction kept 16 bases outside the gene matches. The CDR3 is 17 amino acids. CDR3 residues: CASSSPSTTSGRGTQYF. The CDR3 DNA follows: TGTGCCAGCAGCTCCCCGTCAACGACTAGCGGTCGGGGGACCCAGTACTTC. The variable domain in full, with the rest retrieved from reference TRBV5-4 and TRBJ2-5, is ETGVTQSPTHLIKTRGQQVTLRCSSQSGHNTVSWYQQALGQGPQFIFQYYREEENGRGNFPPRFSGLQFPNYSSELNVNALELDDSALYLCASSSPSTTSGRGTQYFGPGTRLLVL.

The CDR3 nucleotides are TGTGCCAGCAGCGCCACGGGGACCGGGGAGCTGTTTTTT. Protein: CASSATGTGELFF. This rearrangement joins TRBV9 to TRBJ2-2; possibly TRBD2 for D (5 bases). V shed 3 bases and J shed 5 bases, with 8 bases lying between them. The CDR3 is 13 residues long. Germline assignment: CDR1 SGDLS and CDR2 YYNGEE. The full variable domain, in which reference TRBV9 and TRBJ2-2 provide the parts outside the CDR3, is DSGVTQTPKHLITATGQRVTLRCSPRSGDLSVYWYQQSLDQGLQFLIQYYNGEERAKGNILERFSAQQFPDLHSELNLSSLELGDSALYFCASSATGTGELFFGEGSRLTVL.

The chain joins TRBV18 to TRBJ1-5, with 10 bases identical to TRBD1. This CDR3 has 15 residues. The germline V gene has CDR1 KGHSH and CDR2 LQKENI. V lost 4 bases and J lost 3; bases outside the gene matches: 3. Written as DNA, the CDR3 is TGTGCCAGCTCACACGGGACAGGGGACAATCAGCCCCAGCATTTT. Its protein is CASSHGTGDNQPQHF.

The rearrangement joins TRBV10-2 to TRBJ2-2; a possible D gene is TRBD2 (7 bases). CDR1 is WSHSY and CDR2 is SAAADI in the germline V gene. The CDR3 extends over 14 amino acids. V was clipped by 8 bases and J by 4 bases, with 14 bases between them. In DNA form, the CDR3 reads TGCGCCAGCCGAGGGGGGGTTGGCACCGGGGAGCTGTTTTTT. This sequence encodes CASRGGVGTGELFF.

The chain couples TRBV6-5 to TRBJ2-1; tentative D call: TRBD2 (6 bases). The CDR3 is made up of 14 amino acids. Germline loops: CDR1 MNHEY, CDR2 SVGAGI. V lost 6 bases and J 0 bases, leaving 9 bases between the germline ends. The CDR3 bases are TGTGCCAGCAGAGTAGCGGCCTCCTACAATGAGCAGTTCTTC. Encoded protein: CASRVAASYNEQFF.

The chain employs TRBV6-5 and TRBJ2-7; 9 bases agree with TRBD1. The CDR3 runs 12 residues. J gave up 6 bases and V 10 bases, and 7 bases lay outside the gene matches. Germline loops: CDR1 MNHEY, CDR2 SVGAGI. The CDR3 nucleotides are TGTGCCACCGGGGGACAGGGACGCGAGCAGTACTTC. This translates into CATGGQGREQYF.

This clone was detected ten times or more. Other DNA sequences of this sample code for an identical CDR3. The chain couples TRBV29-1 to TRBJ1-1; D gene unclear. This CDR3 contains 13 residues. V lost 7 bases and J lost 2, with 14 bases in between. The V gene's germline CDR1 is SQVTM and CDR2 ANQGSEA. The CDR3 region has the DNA TGCAGCGGTCGACTCCGGGGAAACACTGAAGCTTTCTTT. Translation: CSGRLRGNTEAFF.

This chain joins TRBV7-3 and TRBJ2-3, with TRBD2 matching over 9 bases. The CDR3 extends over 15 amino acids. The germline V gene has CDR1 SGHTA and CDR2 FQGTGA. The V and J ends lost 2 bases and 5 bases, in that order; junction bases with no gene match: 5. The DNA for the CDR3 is TGTGCCAGCAGCTTACTGTTAGCGGGAGTAGATACGCAGTATTTT. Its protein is CASSLLLAGVDTQYF.

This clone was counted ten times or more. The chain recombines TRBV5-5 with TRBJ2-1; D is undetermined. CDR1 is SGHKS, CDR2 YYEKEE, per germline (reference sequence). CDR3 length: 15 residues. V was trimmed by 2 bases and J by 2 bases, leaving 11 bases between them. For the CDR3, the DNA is TGTGCCAGCAGCTTAGTTCCAGAGGCCTACAATGAGCAGTTCTTC. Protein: CASSLVPEAYNEQFF. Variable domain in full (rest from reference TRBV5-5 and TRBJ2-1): DAGVTQSPTHLIKTRGQQVTLRCSPISGHKSVSWYQQVLGQGPQFIFQYYEKEERGRGNFPDRFSARQFPNYSSELNVNALLLGDSALYLCASSLVPEAYNEQFFGPGTRLTVL.

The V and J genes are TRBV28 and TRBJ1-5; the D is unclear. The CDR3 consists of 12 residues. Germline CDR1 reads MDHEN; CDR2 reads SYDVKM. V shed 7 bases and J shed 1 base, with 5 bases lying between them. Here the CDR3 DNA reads TGTGCCAGCACGGTGAGCAATCAGCCCCAGCATTTT. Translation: CASTVSNQPQHF.